These 28 T cell receptor beta chains were all obtained from the same sample, sequenced in a study of vaccination and CD4 T cells after COVID-19. The Oncomine TCR Beta short-read assay was applied to DNA of cultured CD4+ T cells. TCRdb recomputed calls from the PCR reads with MiXCR, one row per CDR3 protein. The profile covers 15,000 to 20,000 distinct CDR3 sequences, with approximately 38% appearing a single time and roughly 12% taken by the ten largest. The treatment was: roughly ten-day PBMC culture with coronavirus spike peptide pools or control peptides (ViraFEST assay). These receptors are not linked to any known antigen. Sequencing was performed on CD4+ T cells from blood, cultured in vitro. The receptors originated from a human donor who had recovered from COVID-19.

This clonotype was seen more than once but under ten times. This chain uses TRBV2 with TRBJ1-2; D perhaps matches TRBD1 (6 bases). V lost 6 bases and J lost 6, with 11 bases in between. There are 12 residues in the CDR3. Germline V gives CDR1 SNHLY, CDR2 FYNNEI. CDR3 residues: CASRSQGHGYTF. In DNA form, the CDR3 reads TGTGCCAGCAGATCTCAGGGGCATGGCTACACCTTC.

The chain employs TRBV4-3 and TRBJ2-6; weak D call: TRBD1 (6 bases). The CDR3 has 16 amino acids. V dropped 4 bases and J dropped 2 bases, with 12 bases sitting between them. Germline CDR1 reads LGHNA; CDR2 reads YSLEER. CDR3 in amino acids: CASSPEAGAGANVLTF. In nucleotides, the CDR3 is TGCGCCAGCAGCCCAGAAGCAGGGGCTGGGGCCAACGTCCTGACTTTC.

The rearrangement uses TRBV6-1 and TRBJ2-7; 11 bases agree with TRBD1. The CDR3 contains 17 residues. The germline V gene encodes CDR1 MNHNS and CDR2 SASEGT. The J segment lost 2 bases and the V segment lost 7 bases, leaving 13 bases of the junction unmatched. The CDR3 sequence: CASTGTGGARGTYEQYF. The CDR3 DNA is TGTGCCAGCACCGGGACAGGGGGGGCGCGGGGTACCTACGAGCAGTACTTC.

The J gene is TRBJ1-5, the V gene TRBV19; D is perhaps TRBD1 (5 bases). CDR3 length: 16 amino acids. Trimming stripped 6 bases from V and 4 bases from J, with 19 bases between. The germline CDR1 and CDR2 sequences are LNHDA and SQIVND (reference sequence). The CDR3, as DNA: TGTGCCAGTAGCCTCAGACACGGCGGGGGTAATCAGCCCCAGCATTTT. Amino acid sequence: CASSLRHGGGNQPQHF.

The rearrangement uses TRBV24-1 and TRBJ1-5; D ambiguous. The CDR3 runs 12 residues. Germline V CDR1 and CDR2: KGHDR, SFDVKD. Trimming left V 1 base short and J 7 bases short, with 4 bases between. For the CDR3, the DNA is TGTGCCACCAGTGATTTAGGGCAGCCCCAGCATTTT. It is translated as CATSDLGQPQHF.

This clonotype was counted between two and nine times. The V and J genes are TRBV6-5 and TRBJ2-7; 8 nucleotides align to TRBD2. Germline loops: CDR1 MNHEY, CDR2 SVGAGI. This CDR3 is 11 amino acids long. Trimming at V came to 4 bases and at J to 7 bases, leaving 0 bases not matched to a gene. The CDR3 DNA reads TGTGCCAGCAGTTCGGGGGGGGAGCAGTACTTC. Translating it yields CASSSGGEQYF.

In this sample, this clonotype turned up a few times. The chain uses TRBV6-2 or TRBV6-3 and TRBJ2-5, with TRBD2 matching over 7 bases. Germline loops: CDR1 MNHEY, CDR2 SVGEGT. CDR3 length: 12 amino acids. V trimming: 5 bases; J trimming: 5 bases; junction bases outside the gene matches: 2. The CDR3 bases are TGTGCCAGCAGTCACGGGGGGGAGACCCAGTACTTC. Encoded protein: CASSHGGETQYF.

The chain employs TRBV20-1 and TRBJ2-7; maybe TRBD2 (5 bases). Trimming stripped 6 bases from V and 0 bases from J, with 12 bases between. CDR1 DFQATT and CDR2 SNEGSKA come from the germline V gene (reference sequence). This CDR3 contains 13 residues. Here the CDR3 reads CSAAEGISYEQYF. The DNA for the CDR3 is TGCAGTGCCGCCGAGGGAATCTCCTACGAGCAGTACTTC.

Sample share makes this clonotype medium-sized. The gene calls are TRBV5-1 and TRBJ2-7, with 7 bases identical to TRBD1. The CDR3 runs to 14 residues. In germline, CDR1 is SGHRS, CDR2 YFSETQ. With 4 bases clipped from V and 3 bases from J, the junction kept 7 bases outside the gene matches. The DNA of the CDR3 is TGCGCCAGCAGCCCCTCGGGACAGTTCTACGAGCAGTACTTC. Translated, it gives CASSPSGQFYEQYF.

The V gene is TRBV4-2, the J gene TRBJ2-1, with unresolved D. Trimming left V 4 bases short and J 0 bases short, with 13 bases between. Germline V gene sequence: CDR1 LGHNA, CDR2 YNFKEQ. The CDR3 runs to 16 residues. The CDR3 DNA sequence: TGTGCCAGCAGCCGCCGACGGTCGAGCTCCTACAATGAGCAGTTCTTC. It yields the protein CASSRRRSSSYNEQFF.

The chain employs TRBV30 and TRBJ1-1; D is unresolved. This CDR3 has 14 residues. Germline V gene lookup returns CDR1 GTSNPN and CDR2 SVGIG (reference sequence). The germline V and J ends were trimmed by 0 bases and 3 bases, with 11 bases remaining between them. The DNA for the CDR3 is TGTGCCTGGAGTGTCACAACTGACGACACTGAAGCTTTCTTT. Translated: CAWSVTTDDTEAFF. Full variable domain (rest looked up from reference TRBV30 and TRBJ1-1): SQTIHQWPATLVQPVGSPLSLECTVEGTSNPNLYWYRQAAGRGLQLLFYSVGIGQISSEVPQNLSASRPQDRQFILSSKKLLLSDSGFYLCAWSVTTDDTEAFFGQGTRLTVV.

DNA for the CDR3: TGTGCCATCAGTGAGTCTATGGCTAGCGGGCGGAATGAGCAGTTCTTC. This translates into CAISESMASGRNEQFF. The V call is TRBV10-3, the J call TRBJ2-1; TRBD2 aligns across 8 bases. The CDR3 has 16 amino acids. The germline CDR1 and CDR2 sequences are ENHRY and SYGVKD. J gave up 7 bases and V 0 bases, and 8 bases lay outside the gene matches.

This chain uses TRBV23-1 with TRBJ1-4, with TRBD1 matching 7 bases. TRBV23-1 is filed as an ORF, its function uncertain. The CDR3 has 14 residues. Unmatched junction bases numbered 14, after V lost 8 bases and J lost 11 bases. The CDR3 region is CASRPGPGGSKLFF. The CDR3 nucleotides are TGCGCCAGCCGCCCAGGGCCAGGGGGTTCGAAACTGTTTTTT.

The chain is built from TRBV5-1 and TRBJ2-1; D uncertain. Trimming cost V 0 bases and J 4 bases, with 11 bases left between them. This CDR3 is built from 15 residues. Germline CDR1 reads SGHRS; CDR2 reads YFSETQ. The CDR3 nucleotides are TGCGCCAGCAGCTTGGTGGCCGATCCGTACAATGAGCAGTTCTTC. The encoded protein is CASSLVADPYNEQFF. The entire variable domain, with the rest obtained from reference TRBV5-1 and TRBJ2-1, is as follows: KAGVTQTPRYLIKTRGQQVTLSCSPISGHRSVSWYQQTPGQGLQFLFEYFSETQRNKGNFPGRFSGRQFSNSRSEMNVSTLELGDSALYLCASSLVADPYNEQFFGPGTRLTVL.

This clonotype was observed a few times. Here the CDR3 reads CAISESNGGGPETQYF. The CDR3 DNA reads TGTGCCATCAGTGAGTCGAACGGCGGGGGGCCAGAGACCCAGTACTTC. This chain links TRBV10-3 with TRBJ2-5, with 8 bases that match TRBD2. Germline V gene sequence: CDR1 ENHRY, CDR2 SYGVKD. The CDR3 length is 16 residues. With V trimmed by 0 bases and J by 4 bases, 7 bases remained unmatched.

On this clonotype: The DNA is omitted, as the CDR3 cannot be located on it reliably, and the CDR3 follows TCRdb's listing. This chain connects TRBV7-5 to TRBJ2-3; TRBD1 reflects the table's D call only, with no check against the DNA. TRBV7-5 is classified as a pseudogene. The CDR3 is 19 residues long, ends included. The CDR3 sequence is CISVSEAPLYEGTTDTQYF.

This clonotype appeared a few times. The chain combines TRBV6-2 or TRBV6-3 with TRBJ2-5, with D perhaps being TRBD1 or TRBD2 (6 bases each). This CDR3 has 14 amino acids. Trimming removed 8 bases from V and 4 bases from J, with 17 bases in between. Per the germline V gene, CDR1 is MNHEY and CDR2 is SVGEGT. The CDR3 here is CASATGTEGETQYF. For the CDR3, the DNA is TGTGCCAGCGCTACAGGGACGGAGGGAGAGACCCAGTACTTC.

The chain links TRBV10-2 to TRBJ2-7, with a possible D match to TRBD1 (6 bases). Germline lookup yields CDR1 WSHSY and CDR2 SAAADI. CDR3 size: 14 residues. V dropped 2 bases and J dropped 2 bases, with 10 bases sitting between them. CDR3 sequence: CASSERTVAYEQYF. The DNA of the CDR3 is TGCGCCAGCAGTGAGAGGACAGTGGCCTACGAGCAGTACTTC.

This chain links TRBV5-1 with TRBJ2-7; D possibly corresponds to TRBD1 (6 bases). In germline, CDR1 is SGHRS, CDR2 YFSETQ. The V gene lost 4 bases and the J gene lost 2 bases, with 22 bases spanning the gap. The CDR3 is 17 residues long. The CDR3 is CASSLDPQQGLTYEQYF. CDR3 DNA: TGCGCCAGCAGCCTAGACCCCCAACAGGGTCTAACCTACGAGCAGTACTTC.

This chain joins TRBV28 and TRBJ2-7; TRBD1 might be the D (5 bases). Deletions cut 5 bases from V and 4 bases from J, with 15 bases between. Germline V gives CDR1 MDHEN, CDR2 SYDVKM. This CDR3 region has 14 residues. The CDR3 DNA follows: TGTGCCAGCAGTGGACCGACAGAAATTTACGAGCAGTACTTC. Its protein product is CASSGPTEIYEQYF.

The J gene is TRBJ2-1, the V gene TRBV2; 11 bases agree with TRBD2. The CDR3 consists of 17 residues. V shed 3 bases and J 7 bases; nucleotides not matched to a gene: 11. The germline gives CDR1 SNHLY, CDR2 FYNNEI. CDR3 bases: TGTGCCAGCAGTGAGCTAGCGGGAGGAAATCTGCGGAATGAGCAGTTCTTC. Encoded protein: CASSELAGGNLRNEQFF.

The chain has TRBV7-2 and TRBJ1-5, with D unclear. This CDR3 contains 15 residues. Trimming left V 7 bases short and J 6 bases short, with 19 bases between. Germline V lookup: CDR1 SGHTA, CDR2 FQGNSA. CDR3 amino acids: CASTRGLYDGQPQHF. The CDR3, as DNA: TGTGCCAGCACACGTGGGTTATACGACGGTCAGCCCCAGCATTTT.

The chain recombines TRBV29-1 with TRBJ2-3, with TRBD2 identical over 10 bases. CDR1 is SQVTM and CDR2 is ANQGSEA in the germline V gene. J gave up 2 bases and V 1 base, and 3 bases lay outside the gene matches. This CDR3 has 15 amino acids. The CDR3 DNA is TGCAGCGTTGAAGCGACTAGCGGGTTCACAGATACGCAGTATTTT. It yields the protein CSVEATSGFTDTQYF.

J is TRBJ2-5 and V is TRBV18; TRBD2 might be the D (5 bases). The V gene's germline CDR1 is KGHSH and CDR2 LQKENI. The CDR3 contains 14 residues. Trimming took off 1 base at V and 1 base at J, with 7 bases between the two ends. The CDR3 DNA sequence: TGTGCCAGCTCACCACAAGGAGGCCAAGAGACCCAGTACTTC. It codes for CASSPQGGQETQYF. The full variable domain, rest sourced from reference TRBV18 and TRBJ2-5, is NAGVMQNPRHLVRRRGQEARLRCSPMKGHSHVYWYRQLPEEGLKFMVYLQKENIIDESGMPKERFSAEFPKEGPSILRIQQVVRGDSAAYFCASSPQGGQETQYFGPGTRLLVL.

The genes are TRBV29-1 and TRBJ2-7; D may be TRBD2 (5 bases). V lost 6 bases and J 5 bases, leaving 14 bases between the germline ends. The CDR3 is 12 amino acids. Germline loops: CDR1 SQVTM, CDR2 ANQGSEA. The CDR3 region has the DNA TGCAGCGTCTTAGGACTCGGGGACGAGCAGTACTTC. Translation gives CSVLGLGDEQYF.

The chain links TRBV4-2 to TRBJ2-3; TRBD1 agrees at 8 bases. The CDR3 sequence is 17 residues long. Per the germline V gene, CDR1 is LGHNA and CDR2 is YNFKEQ. J was trimmed by 3 bases and V by 2 bases; bases with no gene match: 10. The CDR3 loop reads CASSQSRGRRPTDTQYF. Written as DNA, the CDR3 is TGTGCCAGCAGCCAATCCAGGGGGCGCCGGCCTACAGATACGCAGTATTTT.

J is TRBJ2-1 and V is TRBV24-1; 11 bases map to TRBD1. The CDR3 covers 17 residues. CDR1 KGHDR and CDR2 SFDVKD come from the germline V gene. V was pared by 1 base and J by 4 bases, with 5 bases of the junction left unmatched. The CDR3: CATSDLGGQGEYNEQFF. CDR3 bases: TGTGCCACCAGTGATTTAGGGGGACAGGGGGAGTACAATGAGCAGTTCTTC.

This clonotype showed up just once. This chain joins TRBV28 and TRBJ1-1, with D perhaps matching TRBD1 (6 bases). V was trimmed by 4 bases and J by 4 bases, leaving 10 bases between them. The CDR3 runs to 13 residues. Germline CDR1 MDHEN, CDR2 SYDVKM. The CDR3 spells CASSSRGGTEAFF. DNA for the CDR3: TGTGCCAGCAGTTCCAGGGGAGGCACTGAAGCTTTCTTT.